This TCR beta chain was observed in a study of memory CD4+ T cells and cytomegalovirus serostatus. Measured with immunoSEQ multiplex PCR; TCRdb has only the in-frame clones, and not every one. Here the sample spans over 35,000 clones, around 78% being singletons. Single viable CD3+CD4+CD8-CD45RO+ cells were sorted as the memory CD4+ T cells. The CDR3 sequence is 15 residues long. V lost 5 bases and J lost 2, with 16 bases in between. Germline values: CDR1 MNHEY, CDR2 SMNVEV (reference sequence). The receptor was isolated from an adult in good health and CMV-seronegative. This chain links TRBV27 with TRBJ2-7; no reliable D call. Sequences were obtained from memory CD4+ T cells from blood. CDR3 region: CASSLAPTRPYEQYF. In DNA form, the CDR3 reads TGTGCCAGCAGTCTGGCTCCGACCCGGCCCTACGAGCAGTACTTC.